The entry that follows covers one TCR beta chain sequence. The entry originates in a study of neurological immune-mediated disorders. TCRdb re-derived calls from the 5' RACE reads in MiXCR, one entry per CDR3 protein. The sample has some 35,000 distinct CDR3 sequences; around a tenth are singletons. This CDR3 contains 11 residues. V was trimmed by 0 bases and J by 12 bases, leaving 8 bases between them. The germline CDR1 and CDR2 sequences are LNHDA and SQIVND (reference sequence). The sample consisted of CD4+ T cells from blood. The chain employs TRBV19 and TRBJ1-1; D not certain. The receptor comes from a woman in her twenties or thirties with HTLV-1-associated myelopathy (HAM/TSP). For the CDR3, the DNA is TGTGCCAGTAGTATAGATCAACTACCTTTCTTT. Its protein product is CASSIDQLPFF.